Listed here is a single TCR beta chain. This clonotype occurred a few times. Its antigen is still unknown. No base quality information exists; no much larger clone differs at one position. Receptor libraries were prepared by RT-PCR. Sequencing instrument: Illumina HiSeq 2500. TCRdb redid the processing of the public reads, applying fastp at Q25 and MiXCR, and retained in-frame beta chains. Rows are combined by CDR3 protein, so each entry shows the most common genes and DNA. A total of 450,000 to 600,000 distinct CDR3 sequences appear in this sample, 6.5% to 8% of them only once. Roughly 13% of the sample lies in the top ten. This sample stems from a study of response to subunit inactivated influenza vaccine (dated by TCRdb to 2016 to 2019). Turning to the overall study: The study used deep quantitative T cell receptor repertoire profiling to track responses to a trivalent subunit inactivated influenza vaccine.

The full study reports these points: According to the authors, only a limited number of new T cells may be recruited by each seasonal influenza vaccination.

Measured from the cysteine to the phenylalanine, the CDR3 is 13 residues long. Only the CDR3 DNA stays, 39 bases, in frame from base 1. Taken from the germline V gene (reference sequence), the CDR1 and CDR2 loops are DFQATT and SNEGSKA. Trimming removed 0 bases from V and 7 bases from J, leaving 10 bases between the germline ends. The rearrangement joined TRBV20-1 to TRBJ2-4; TRBD1 could be the D gene, as 6 bases match. The sequence was obtained from a man between 50 and 69 years old who received an inactivated influenza vaccine. Donor details come from another sample of the same person, matched by shared clones. This sample comprised PBMCs from blood, obtained around 25 months after vaccination. The CDR3 region has the sequence CSARDPTGNIQYF. The DNA sequence is given as TGCAGTGCTAGAGACCCAACAGGGAACATTCAGTACTTC.